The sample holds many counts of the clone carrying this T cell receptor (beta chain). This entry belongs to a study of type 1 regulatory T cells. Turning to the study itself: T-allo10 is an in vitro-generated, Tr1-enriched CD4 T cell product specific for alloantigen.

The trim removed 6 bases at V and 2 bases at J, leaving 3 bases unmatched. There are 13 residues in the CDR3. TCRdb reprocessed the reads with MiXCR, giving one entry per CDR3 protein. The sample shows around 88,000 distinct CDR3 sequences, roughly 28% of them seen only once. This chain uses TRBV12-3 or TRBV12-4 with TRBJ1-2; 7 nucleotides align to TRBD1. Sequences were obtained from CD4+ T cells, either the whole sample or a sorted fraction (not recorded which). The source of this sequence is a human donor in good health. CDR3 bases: TGTGCCAGCAGCCGACAGGGCAACTATGGCTACACCTTC. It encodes CASSRQGNYGYTF.